This T cell receptor (beta chain) was captured in a study of T cell responses to AZD1222 COVID-19 vaccine. The study's findings and limits: Among the donors, most were white British and more were female, and clonal diversity was possibly underestimated. The reported proportion of spike-specific TCRs targeting unmutated variant regions was nearly half.

For this clone: Its antigen is still unknown.

The V and J ends lost 6 bases and 5 bases, in that order; junction bases with no gene match: 16. The length of the CDR3 is 16 residues. Germline CDR1 and CDR2: SGHAT and FQNNGV. Using immunoSEQ multiplex PCR, the repertoire was profiled, and TCRdb retains in-frame clones only, with some absent. The table lists 95,000 to 150,000 clones, around 87% of them singletons. The V and J genes are TRBV11-2 and TRBJ2-7, with 7 positions matching TRBD2. The sequences come from peripheral blood, collected on day 0 of AZD1222 vaccination. The TCR was taken from an adult in good health. The CDR3 DNA is TGTGCCAGCAGGACCCCAGCGGGACCGCGGAGCCACGAGCAGTACTTC. Translated: CASRTPAGPRSHEQYF.